This T cell receptor (beta chain) was recovered during a study of shared clonotypes between healthy human individuals (dated by TCRdb to 2020 to 2022). Looking at the study overall: A couple of women and a few men aged 18 to 49 years were included in the cohort. Each donor's leukapheresis produced roughly between roughly 0.85 and 9.5 billion PBMCs. Per donor, three plates each were used for CD4 naive and CD4 memory, two for CD8 naive, and one for CD8 memory. Libraries were prepared and TCR repertoires were sequenced by different laboratories using diverse techniques, in order to increase sequencing depth and limit assay-specific biases. To estimate repertoire size and how much clonotypes are shared between individuals, the study performed deep sequencing of blood TCR repertoires from a few healthy adults.

At the junction V is shortened by 2 bases and J by 4 bases, with 14 bases in between. The germline V gene encodes CDR1 KGHSH and CDR2 LQKENI. The CDR3, cysteine through phenylalanine, is 15 amino acids long. The retained sequence is limited to the CDR3, 45 bases, with the frame set at the first base. Beyond this particular receptor, the publication reports: Even with the large sequencing depth, rarefaction of the sorted-subset datasets indicated that sequencing was incomplete. Across a handful of donors, approximately 4.9% of naive CD4, approximately 3.5% of naive CD8, 2.3% of memory CD4, and 0.4% of memory CD8 clonotypes were shared. Sampling was restricted to blood, and TCR repertoires in tissues likely differ from the TCR repertoires found in blood. Clonotypes shared by all four sorted-subset donors showed higher generation probabilities than non-shared clonotypes. Estimated clonotype richness was generally larger for naive than for memory subsets. The genetic and exposure-history diversity represented was limited by the small number of donors. Pairwise subsampling indicated that sequencing depth was expected to affect the degree of clonotype sharing among donors.

This clone was found a few times. Its antigen specificity is not known. Qualities for individual bases were not recorded, and no much larger clone is one base off. Donors were healthy HIV-negative adults with no recently reported acute infections or vaccinations. Every donor was a Caucasian adult living in Nashville, Tennessee, USA. Magnetic negative selection was used to enrich CD4+ T cells, after which naive cells were positively selected on CD45RA and the negative fraction became the memory subset. Blood was obtained by leukapheresis, after which PBMCs were separated by Ficoll-Histopaque density gradient centrifugation and cryopreserved in liquid nitrogen vapor phase. Purity and quantity of every magnetically sorted T cell population were checked by analytical flow cytometry. Each sorted fraction had its genomic DNA isolated and then quantified by UV absorbance on a Nanodrop 2000c. Using the deep immunoSEQ assay, TCR CDR3 regions were amplified from genomic DNA by multiplex PCR. Extracted genomic DNA from each cell subset was spread evenly across all wells of several immunoSEQ 96-well plates, with each plate serving as a replicate. For sorted subsets, approximately 190 ng of genomic DNA, equivalent to roughly 30,000 T cell genomes, went into each replicate PCR. The purified libraries were quantified using a Qubit 3.0 fluorometer, sized with a Bioanalyzer 2100, and then quantified again using the KAPA Library Quantification kit. A separate single-read 150-cycle Illumina NextSeq 550 flow cell was used to sequence each immunoSEQ 96-well plate. As for the authors' bioinformatics: The immunoSEQ output contained only junctional sequences without quality scores, so filtering could not match that applied to full-length reads. Sequences were annotated with PyIR, a Python wrapper for IgBLAST v1.9, using IMGT germline references to assign V/J genes and CDR3. Reads were removed for weak V/J assignments (E-value above 1e-6), missing CDR3, stop codons, out-of-frame junctions, or ambiguous translated residues. V3J clonotypes were defined as sequences sharing an identical inferred V gene, J gene, and CDR3 amino acid sequence. Percentage overlap between repertoires was computed as shared unique clonotypes divided by the size of the smaller repertoire. Three approaches were used to assess repertoire richness: RTK rarefaction, the Chao1 estimator, and Recon v2.1 estimates of unobserved clonotypes. For all TCRbeta clonotypes obtained by the gDNA method from four donors, generation probabilities were computed with OLGA. TCRdb obtained this table from immuneACCESS and retained in-frame rearrangements with V and J assigned. These tables miss some clones; where compared with another copy, unresolved V genes account for less than half of the shortfall, and the remainder is unexplained. The D gene and trimming were derived from the DNA, and the V and J assignments and clone size from that table. This sample gives 2 million to 2.5 million clones in total; approximately 94% of them show up just once. About 0.39% of the sample is in the top ten clones.

The chain joins TRBV18 to TRBJ1-1; no confident D gene assignment can be made. Sequencing was done on a sample of naive CD4+ T cells from PBMCs. What this sample's cell subset or site label stands for: CD45RA+ positively selected. The receptor was derived from a man younger than 30 in good health. Some clones in this sample may be carry-over from other donors' samples. The CDR3 corresponds to CASSPSEGLGTEAFF. In nucleotides, the sequence is TGTGCCAGCTCACCATCCGAGGGCCTCGGCACTGAAGCTTTCTTT.